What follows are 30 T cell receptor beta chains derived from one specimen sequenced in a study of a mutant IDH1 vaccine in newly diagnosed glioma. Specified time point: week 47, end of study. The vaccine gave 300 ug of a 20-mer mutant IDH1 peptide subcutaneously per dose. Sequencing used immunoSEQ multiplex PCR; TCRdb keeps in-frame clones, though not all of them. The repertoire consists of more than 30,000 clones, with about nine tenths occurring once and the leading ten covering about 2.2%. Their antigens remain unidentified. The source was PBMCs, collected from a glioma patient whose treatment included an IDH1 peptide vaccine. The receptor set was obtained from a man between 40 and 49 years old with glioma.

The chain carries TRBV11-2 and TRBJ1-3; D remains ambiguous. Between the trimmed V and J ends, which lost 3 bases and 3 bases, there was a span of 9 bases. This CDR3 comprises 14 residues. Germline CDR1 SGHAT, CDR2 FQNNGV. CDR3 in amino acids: CASSLTVGGNTIYF. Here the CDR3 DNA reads TGTGCCAGCAGCTTGACTGTTGGTGGAAACACCATATATTTT.

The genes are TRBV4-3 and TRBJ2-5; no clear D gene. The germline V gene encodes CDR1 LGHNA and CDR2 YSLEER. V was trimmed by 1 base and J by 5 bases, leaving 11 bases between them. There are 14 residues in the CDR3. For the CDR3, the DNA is TGCGCCAGCAGCCAAGTCCAGCTCGGGGAGACCCAGTACTTC. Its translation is CASSQVQLGETQYF.

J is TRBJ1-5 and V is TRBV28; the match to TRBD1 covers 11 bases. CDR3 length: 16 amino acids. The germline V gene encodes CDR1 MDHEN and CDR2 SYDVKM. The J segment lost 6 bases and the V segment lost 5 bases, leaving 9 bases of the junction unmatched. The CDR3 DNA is TGTGCCAGCAGTCCTTCGGGACAGGGGGGAAGTCAGCCCCAGCATTTT. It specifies CASSPSGQGGSQPQHF.

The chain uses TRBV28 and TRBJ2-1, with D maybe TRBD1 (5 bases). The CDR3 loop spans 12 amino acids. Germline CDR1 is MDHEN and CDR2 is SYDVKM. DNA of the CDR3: TGTGCTGTCGTTCCCAGGGAAAATGAGCAGTTCTTC. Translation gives CAVVPRENEQFF.

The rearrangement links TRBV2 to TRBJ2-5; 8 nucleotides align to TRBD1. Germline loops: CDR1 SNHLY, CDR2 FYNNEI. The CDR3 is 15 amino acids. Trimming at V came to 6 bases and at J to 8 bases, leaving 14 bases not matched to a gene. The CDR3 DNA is TGTGCCAGCAGGCCAGACTCCTCAGGGGGCACCACCCAGTACTTC. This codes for CASRPDSSGGTTQYF. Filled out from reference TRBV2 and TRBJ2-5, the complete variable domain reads EPEVTQTPSHQVTQMGQEVILRCVPISNHLYFYWYRQILGQKVEFLVSFYNNEISEKSEIFDDQFSVERPDGSNFTLKIRSTKLEDSAMYFCASRPDSSGGTTQYFGPGTRLLVL.

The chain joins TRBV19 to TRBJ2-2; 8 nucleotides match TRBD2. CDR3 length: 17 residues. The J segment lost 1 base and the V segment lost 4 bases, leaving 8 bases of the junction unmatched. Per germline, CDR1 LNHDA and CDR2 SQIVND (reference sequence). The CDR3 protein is CASSTREGEKNTGELFF. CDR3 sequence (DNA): TGTGCCAGTAGTACCCGGGAGGGGGAGAAGAACACCGGGGAGCTGTTTTTT.

The CDR3 sequence: CASSYGTGGGQETQYF. The CDR3 bases are TGTGCCAGCAGTTACGGTACCGGGGGGGGGCAAGAGACCCAGTACTTC. The genes are TRBV6-5 and TRBJ2-5, with TRBD2 matching over 8 bases. V lost 2 bases and J lost 2; bases outside the gene matches: 7. Germline V gene lookup returns CDR1 MNHEY and CDR2 SVGAGI. The CDR3 runs 16 residues.

The CDR3 loop reads CASSIGRTENTEAFF. The CDR3 DNA sequence: TGTGCCAGTAGTATAGGCAGGACAGAGAACACTGAAGCTTTCTTT. The chain employs TRBV19 and TRBJ1-1, with D perhaps matching TRBD1 (6 bases). V was cut by 1 base and J by 1 base, with 10 bases left in between. There are 15 residues in the CDR3. Germline loops: CDR1 LNHDA, CDR2 SQIVND (reference sequence).

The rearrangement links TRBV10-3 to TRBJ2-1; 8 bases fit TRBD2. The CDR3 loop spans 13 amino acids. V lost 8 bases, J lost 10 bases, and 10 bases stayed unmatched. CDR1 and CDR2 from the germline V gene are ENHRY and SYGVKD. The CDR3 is CAISGGRPEEQFF. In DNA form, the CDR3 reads TGTGCCATCTCTGGCGGGAGGCCAGAAGAGCAGTTCTTC.

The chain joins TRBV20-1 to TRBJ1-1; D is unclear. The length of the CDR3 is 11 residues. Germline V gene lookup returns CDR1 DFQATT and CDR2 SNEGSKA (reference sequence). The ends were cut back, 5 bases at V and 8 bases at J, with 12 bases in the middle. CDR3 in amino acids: CSAPPRGEAFF. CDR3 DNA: TGCAGTGCTCCCCCGAGAGGAGAAGCTTTCTTT.

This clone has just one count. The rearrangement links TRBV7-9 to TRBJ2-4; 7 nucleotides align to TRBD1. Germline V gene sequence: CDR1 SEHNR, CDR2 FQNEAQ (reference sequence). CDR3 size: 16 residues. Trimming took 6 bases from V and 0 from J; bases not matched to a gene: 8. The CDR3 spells CASSSTGAKAKNIQYF. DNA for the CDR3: TGTGCCAGCAGTTCAACAGGGGCGAAAGCCAAAAACATTCAGTACTTC.

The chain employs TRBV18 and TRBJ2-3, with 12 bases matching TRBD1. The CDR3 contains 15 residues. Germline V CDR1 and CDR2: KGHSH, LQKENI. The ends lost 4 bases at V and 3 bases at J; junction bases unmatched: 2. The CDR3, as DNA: TGTGCCAGCTCACGGGACAGGGGGCGAACAGATACGCAGTATTTT. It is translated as CASSRDRGRTDTQYF. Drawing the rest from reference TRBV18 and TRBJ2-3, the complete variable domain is NAGVMQNPRHLVRRRGQEARLRCSPMKGHSHVYWYRQLPEEGLKFMVYLQKENIIDESGMPKERFSAEFPKEGPSILRIQQVVRGDSAAYFCASSRDRGRTDTQYFGPGTRLTVL.

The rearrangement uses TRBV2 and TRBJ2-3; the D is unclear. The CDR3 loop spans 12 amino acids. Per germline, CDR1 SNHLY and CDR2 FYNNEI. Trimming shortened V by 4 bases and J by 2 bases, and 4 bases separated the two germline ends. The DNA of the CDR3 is TGTGCCAGCAGTGGGATCACAGATACGCAGTATTTT. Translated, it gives CASSGITDTQYF.

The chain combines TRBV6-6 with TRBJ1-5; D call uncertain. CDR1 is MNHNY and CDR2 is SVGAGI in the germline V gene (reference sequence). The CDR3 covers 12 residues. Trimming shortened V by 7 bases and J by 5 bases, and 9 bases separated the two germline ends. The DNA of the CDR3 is TGTGCCAGCACCCGAGAATATCAGCCCCAGCATTTT. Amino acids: CASTREYQPQHF.

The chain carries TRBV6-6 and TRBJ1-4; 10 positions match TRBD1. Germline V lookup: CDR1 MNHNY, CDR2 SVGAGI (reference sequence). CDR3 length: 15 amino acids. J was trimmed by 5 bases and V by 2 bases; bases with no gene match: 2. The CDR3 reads CASSYPDRGNEKLFF. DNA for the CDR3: TGTGCCAGCAGTTACCCGGACAGGGGGAATGAAAAACTGTTTTTT.

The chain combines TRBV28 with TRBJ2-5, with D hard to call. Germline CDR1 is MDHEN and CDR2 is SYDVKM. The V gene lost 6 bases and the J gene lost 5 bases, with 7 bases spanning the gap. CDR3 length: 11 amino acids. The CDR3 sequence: CASRQRETQYF. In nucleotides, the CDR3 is TGTGCCAGCAGGCAGAGGGAGACCCAGTACTTC.

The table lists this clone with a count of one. The CDR3 sequence: CASSPTDRLSGNTIYF. The CDR3 DNA reads TGTGCCAGCAGCCCTACTGACAGGCTCTCTGGAAACACCATATATTTT. V usage is TRBV9 and J usage is TRBJ1-3; the D gene is possibly TRBD1 (6 bases). CDR3 size: 16 residues. V shed 4 bases and J shed 0 bases, with 14 bases lying between them. From germline, CDR1 is SGDLS and CDR2 YYNGEE.

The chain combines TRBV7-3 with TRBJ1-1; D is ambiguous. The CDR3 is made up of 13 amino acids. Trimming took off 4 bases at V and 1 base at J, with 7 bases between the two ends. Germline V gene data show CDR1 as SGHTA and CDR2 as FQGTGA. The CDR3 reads CASSSTSNTEAFF. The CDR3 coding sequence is TGTGCCAGCAGCTCCACCTCGAACACTGAAGCTTTCTTT.

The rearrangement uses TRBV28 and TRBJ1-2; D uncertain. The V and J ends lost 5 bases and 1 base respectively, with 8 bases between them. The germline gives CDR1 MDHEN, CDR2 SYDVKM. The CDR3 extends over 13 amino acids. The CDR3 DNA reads TGTGCCAGCAGTCCTACAGTTAACTATGGCTACACCTTC. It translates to CASSPTVNYGYTF.

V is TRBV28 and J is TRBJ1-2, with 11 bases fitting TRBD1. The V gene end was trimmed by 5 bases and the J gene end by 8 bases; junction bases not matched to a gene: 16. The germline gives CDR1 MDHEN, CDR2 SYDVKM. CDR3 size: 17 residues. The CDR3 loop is CASSTSRWDRGWQGYTF. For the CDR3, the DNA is TGTGCCAGCAGTACCTCGAGATGGGACAGGGGGTGGCAAGGCTACACCTTC.

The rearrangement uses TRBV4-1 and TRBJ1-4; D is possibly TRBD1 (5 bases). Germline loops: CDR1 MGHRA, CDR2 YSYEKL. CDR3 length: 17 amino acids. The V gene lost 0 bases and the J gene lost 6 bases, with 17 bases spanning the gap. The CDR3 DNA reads TGCGCCAGCAGCCAAGAGGGGGAATGGGACGGACATGAAAAACTGTTTTTT. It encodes CASSQEGEWDGHEKLFF.

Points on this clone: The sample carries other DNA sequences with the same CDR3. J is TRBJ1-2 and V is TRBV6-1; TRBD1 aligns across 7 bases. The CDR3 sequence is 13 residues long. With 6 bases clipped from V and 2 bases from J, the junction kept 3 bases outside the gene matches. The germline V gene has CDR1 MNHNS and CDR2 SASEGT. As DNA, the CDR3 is TGTGCCAGCAGCAGGGGGGGGAACTATGGCTACACCTTC. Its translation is CASSRGGNYGYTF.

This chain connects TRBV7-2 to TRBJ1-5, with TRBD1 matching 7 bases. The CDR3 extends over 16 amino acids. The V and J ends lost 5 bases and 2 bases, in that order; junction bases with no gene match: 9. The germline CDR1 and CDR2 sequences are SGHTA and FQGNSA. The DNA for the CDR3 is TGTGCCAGCAGCCCCGGGACAGATAGTCGCAATCAGCCCCAGCATTTT. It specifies CASSPGTDSRNQPQHF.

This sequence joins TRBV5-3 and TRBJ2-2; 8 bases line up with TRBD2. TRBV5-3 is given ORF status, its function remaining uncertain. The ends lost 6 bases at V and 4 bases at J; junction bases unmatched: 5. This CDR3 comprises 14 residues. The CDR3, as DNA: TGTGCCAGAAAACCGACTAGCGTCACCGGGGAGCTGTTTTTT. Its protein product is CARKPTSVTGELFF.

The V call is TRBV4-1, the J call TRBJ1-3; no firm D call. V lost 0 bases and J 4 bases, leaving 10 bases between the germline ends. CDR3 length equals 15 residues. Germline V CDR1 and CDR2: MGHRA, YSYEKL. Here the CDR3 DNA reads TGCGCCAGCAGCCAAGAGCCGGGATCCGGAAACACCATATATTTT. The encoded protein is CASSQEPGSGNTIYF.

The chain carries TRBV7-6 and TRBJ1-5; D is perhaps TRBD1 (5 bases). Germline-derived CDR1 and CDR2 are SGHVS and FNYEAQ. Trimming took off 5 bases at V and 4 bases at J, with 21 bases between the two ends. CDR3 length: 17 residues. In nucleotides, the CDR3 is TGTGCCAGCAGCCCAGAGGATTGGGGGATAGGGAATCAGCCCCAGCATTTT. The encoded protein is CASSPEDWGIGNQPQHF.

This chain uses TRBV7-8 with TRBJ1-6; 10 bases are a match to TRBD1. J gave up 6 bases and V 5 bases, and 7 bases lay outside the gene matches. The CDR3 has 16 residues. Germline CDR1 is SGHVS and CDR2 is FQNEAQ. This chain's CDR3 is CASSPDRGTINSPLHF. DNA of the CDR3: TGTGCCAGCAGCCCGGACAGGGGGACGATTAATTCACCCCTCCACTTT.

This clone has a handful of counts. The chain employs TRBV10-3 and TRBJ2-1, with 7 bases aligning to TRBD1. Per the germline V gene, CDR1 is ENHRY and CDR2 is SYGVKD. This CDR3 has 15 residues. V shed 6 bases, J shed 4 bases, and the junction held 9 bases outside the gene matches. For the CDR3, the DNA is TGTGCCATCAGCGCCGGGACAGACGGATACAATGAGCAGTTCTTC. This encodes CAISAGTDGYNEQFF.

CDR3 in amino acids: CASSPDYRRYF. The CDR3 DNA reads TGTGCCAGCTCACCTGACTATCGACGGTACTTC. This rearrangement joins TRBV18 to TRBJ2-7, with D possibly TRBD2 on 5 matching bases. The CDR3 covers 11 residues. The ends were cut back, 3 bases at V and 12 bases at J, with 12 bases in the middle. Germline values: CDR1 KGHSH, CDR2 LQKENI.

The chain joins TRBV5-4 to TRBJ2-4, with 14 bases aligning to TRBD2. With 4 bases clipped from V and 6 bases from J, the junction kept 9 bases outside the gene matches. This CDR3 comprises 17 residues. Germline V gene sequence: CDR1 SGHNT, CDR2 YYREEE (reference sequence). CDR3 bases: TGTGCCAGCAGCCTTCGACTAGCGGGAGGGGAGGGAAACATTCAGTACTTC. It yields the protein CASSLRLAGGEGNIQYF.